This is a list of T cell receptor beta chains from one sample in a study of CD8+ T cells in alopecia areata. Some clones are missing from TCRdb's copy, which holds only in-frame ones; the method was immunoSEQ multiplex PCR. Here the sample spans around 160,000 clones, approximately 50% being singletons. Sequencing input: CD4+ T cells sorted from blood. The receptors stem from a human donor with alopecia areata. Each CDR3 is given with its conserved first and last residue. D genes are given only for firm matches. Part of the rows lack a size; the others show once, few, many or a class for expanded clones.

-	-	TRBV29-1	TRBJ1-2	TGCAGCGTTGCTGTGAACAGGGTGAGGAACTATGGCTACACCTTC	CSVAVNRVRNYGYTF
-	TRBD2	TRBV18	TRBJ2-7	TGTGCCAGCTCACCAGGGACTAGCGGCTCAACCAGTCCCTACGAGCAGTACTTC	CASSPGTSGSTSPYEQYF
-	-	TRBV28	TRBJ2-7	TGTGCCAGCAGTTTATATCCGGGCGGTTTGGACTACGAGCAGTACTTC	CASSLYPGGLDYEQYF
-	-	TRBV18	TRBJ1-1	TGTGCCAGCGCTGTAAGTGGGAACACTGAAGCTTTCTTT	CASAVSGNTEAFF
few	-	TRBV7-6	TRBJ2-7	TGTGCCAGCAGCCTAGCGACAGGTGCCTCCTCCGAGCAGTACTTC	CASSLATGASSEQYF
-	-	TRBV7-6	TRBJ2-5	TGTGCCAGCAGCTTTACAGAGACCCAGTACTTC	CASSFTETQYF
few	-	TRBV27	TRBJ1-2	TGTGCCAGCGTTGGGAGCTATGGCTACACCTTC	CASVGSYGYTF
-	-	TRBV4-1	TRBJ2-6	TGCGCCAGCAGCCAAATGGGAGCTGGGGCCAACGTCCTGACTTTC	CASSQMGAGANVLTF
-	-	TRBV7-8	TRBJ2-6	TGTGCCAGCAGCTTAGGACGCTCTGGGGCCAACGTCCTGACTTTC	CASSLGRSGANVLTF
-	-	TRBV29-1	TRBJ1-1	TGCAGCGTTGGCCGGGGGGGAAACATGAACACTGAAGCTTTCTTT	CSVGRGGNMNTEAFF
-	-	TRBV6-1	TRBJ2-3	TGTGCCAGCAGTGACGGCAGAGTGTCAGATACGCAGTATTTT	CASSDGRVSDTQYF
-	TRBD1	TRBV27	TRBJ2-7	TGTGCCAGTCGGGACAGGGGGCGTGAGCAGTACTTC	CASRDRGREQYF
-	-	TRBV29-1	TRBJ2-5	TGCAGCGTTAGTAAGAACAACCGAGAGACCCAGTACTTC	CSVSKNNRETQYF
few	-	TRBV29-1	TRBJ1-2	TGCAGCGTCCGGGACACCGGATTTTATGGCTACACCTTC	CSVRDTGFYGYTF
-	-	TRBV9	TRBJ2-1	TGTGCCAGCAGCGTAGAAGGAAAGCAGTTCTTC	CASSVEGKQFF
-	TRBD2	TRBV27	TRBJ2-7	TGTGCCAGCAGGTCTATAGCGGGGTCCTACGAGCAGTACTTC	CASRSIAGSYEQYF
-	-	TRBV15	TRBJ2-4	TGTGCCACCAGCAGAGATCGGGGGACGGTAGCCAAAAACATTCAGTACTTC	CATSRDRGTVAKNIQYF
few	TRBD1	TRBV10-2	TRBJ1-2	TGCGCCAGCACCCGAGGGGGCAGCTATGGCTACACCTTC	CASTRGGSYGYTF
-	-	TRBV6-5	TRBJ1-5	TGTGCCAGCGGCACTCTTCAGGTCAATCAGCCCCAGCATTTT	CASGTLQVNQPQHF
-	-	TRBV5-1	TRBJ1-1	TGCGCCAGCAGCCTTGGGAGGGTGGAGAGTGGGAACACTGAAGCTTTCTTT	CASSLGRVESGNTEAFF
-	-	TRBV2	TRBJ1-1	TGTGCCAGCAGTGCAACTAACGCTGAAGCTTTCTTT	CASSATNAEAFF
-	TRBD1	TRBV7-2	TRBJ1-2	TGTGCCAGCAGGCCGACAGGGGGCTATGGCTACACCTTC	CASRPTGGYGYTF
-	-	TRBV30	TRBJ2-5	TGTGCCTGGAGTGGAGAGACCCAGTACTTC	CAWSGETQYF
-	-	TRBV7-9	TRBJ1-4	TGTGCCAGCAGTCTCTTCGGACCGCCTAATGAAAAACTGTTTTTT	CASSLFGPPNEKLFF
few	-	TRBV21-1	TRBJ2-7	TGTGCCAGCAGCCGTAGCGGCTTCTCCTACGAGCAGTACTTC	CASSRSGFSYEQYF
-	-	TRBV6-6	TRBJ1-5	TGTGCCAGCGGTCAGCCCCAGCATTTT	CASGQPQHF
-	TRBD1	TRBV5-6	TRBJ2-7	TGTGCCAGCAGCTACGGACAGGGGGCCCTCTCCTACGAGCAGTACTTC	CASSYGQGALSYEQYF
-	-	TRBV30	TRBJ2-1	TGTGCCTGGAGTGGTTCATCCGTCCCCTCCTACAATGAGCAGTTCTTC	CAWSGSSVPSYNEQFF
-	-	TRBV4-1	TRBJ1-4	TGCGCCAGCAGCCAGCTGGGAATCCAGGGGAAACTGTTTTTT	CASSQLGIQGKLFF
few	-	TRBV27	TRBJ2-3	TGTGCCAGCAGAGTGGCACCCCGCACAGATACGCAGTATTTT	CASRVAPRTDTQYF
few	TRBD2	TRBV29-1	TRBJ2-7	TGCAGCGTTGAACTAGCGGTCGGCGAGCAGTACTTC	CSVELAVGEQYF
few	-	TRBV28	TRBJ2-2	TGTGCCAGCAGTTTCTCCGGGACACTATACCCCGGGGAGCTGTTTTTT	CASSFSGTLYPGELFF
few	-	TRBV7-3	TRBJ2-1	TGTGCCAGCAGCTTATTGGGGACAGCGGGCAATGAGCAGTTCTTC	CASSLLGTAGNEQFF
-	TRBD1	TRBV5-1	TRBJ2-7	TGCGCCAGCAGCTTGGGACAGGGGGGATTCGAGCAGTACTTC	CASSLGQGGFEQYF
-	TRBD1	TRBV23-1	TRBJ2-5	TGCGCCAGCAGTCAGGGGGACAGGTCTGTGGAGACCCAGTACTTC	CASSQGDRSVETQYF
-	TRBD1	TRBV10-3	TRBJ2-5	TGTGCCATCAGCCGACAGGGGAAGGAGACCCAGTACTTC	CAISRQGKETQYF
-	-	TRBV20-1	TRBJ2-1	TGCAGTGCTAGCGTGAATGAGCAGTTCTTC	CSASVNEQFF
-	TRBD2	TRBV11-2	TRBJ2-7	TGTGCCAGCAGCTTAGTTGCGCTAGCGGGAGGATCCTACGAGCAGTACTTC	CASSLVALAGGSYEQYF
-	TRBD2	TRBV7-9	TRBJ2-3	TGTGCCAGCAGCCCGACTAGCGGCTACACAGATACGCAGTATTTT	CASSPTSGYTDTQYF
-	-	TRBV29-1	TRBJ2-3	TGCAGCGTTGAACGAGCGGGTGGAATGGATACGCAGTATTTT	CSVERAGGMDTQYF
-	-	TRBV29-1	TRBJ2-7	TGCAGCGTTGTGGGTCTTCGAAGCTCCTACGAGCAGTACTTC	CSVVGLRSSYEQYF
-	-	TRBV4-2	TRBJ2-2	TGTGCCAGCAGCTTGGTGGCCAGGGTGGGCACCGGGGAGCTGTTTTTT	CASSLVARVGTGELFF
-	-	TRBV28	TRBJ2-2	TGTGCCAGCAGCACCGGGGAGCTGTTTTTT	CASSTGELFF
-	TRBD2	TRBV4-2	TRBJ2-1	TGTGCCAGCAGCCAAGGGACTAGCGGGAGGATCATCAATGAGCAGTTCTTC	CASSQGTSGRIINEQFF
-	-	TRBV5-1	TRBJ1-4	TGCGCCAGCAGCTTCGGGACGGATGAAAAACTGTTTTTT	CASSFGTDEKLFF
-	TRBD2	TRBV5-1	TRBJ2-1	TGCGCCAGCAGCATCCAGCGGGGGGACTACAATGAGCAGTTCTTC	CASSIQRGDYNEQFF
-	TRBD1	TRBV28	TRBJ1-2	TGTGCCAGCAGAAAGGGACAGAACTATGGCTACACCTTC	CASRKGQNYGYTF
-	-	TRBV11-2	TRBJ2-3	TGTGCCAGCAGCTTAGGCCCCGGGGGCACAAACACAGATACGCAGTATTTT	CASSLGPGGTNTDTQYF
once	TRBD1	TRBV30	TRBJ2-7	TGTGCCTGGAGTCGGACAGGAGCTGGCTCCTACGAGCAGTACTTC	CAWSRTGAGSYEQYF
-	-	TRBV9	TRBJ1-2	TGTGCCAGCGGCAGCTCCTATGGCTACACCTTC	CASGSSYGYTF
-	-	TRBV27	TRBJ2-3	TGTGCCAGCAGTGGCCTAGCGACAGATACGCAGTATTTT	CASSGLATDTQYF
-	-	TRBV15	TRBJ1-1	TGTGCCACCAGCAGGGAAACTGGGAGAGCTTTCTTT	CATSRETGRAFF
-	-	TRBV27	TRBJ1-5	TGTGCCAGCAGTTTAAGGGCGGGGGCGAATAGCAATCAGCCCCAGCATTTT	CASSLRAGANSNQPQHF
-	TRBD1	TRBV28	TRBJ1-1	TGTGCCAGCAGCCTCGACAGGGCTGAAGCTTTCTTT	CASSLDRAEAFF